Described below is a single T cell receptor beta chain sequence and its context. These data belong to a study of blood T cell repertoires in COVID-19. Whole-study context: There were acute and convalescent COVID-19 samples, and they came from the United States, Italy and Spain. Sample material is recorded as cDNA or gDNA derived from T cells, B-cell-depleted T cells, or PBMCs.

The length of the CDR3 is 15 residues. Looked up from germline, CDR1 is LNHDA and CDR2 is SQIVND (reference sequence). Deletions cut 5 bases from V and 8 bases from J, with 21 bases between. The repertoire was sequenced with immunoSEQ multiplex PCR; TCRdb's copy has only in-frame clones and lacks some. The sample lists around 180,000 clones; around 83% were seen once. The chain has TRBV19 and TRBJ1-2; D not resolved. The origin of this receptor is a human donor in a cohort sampled during active COVID-19. Sequencing was carried out using peripheral blood. The CDR3 DNA reads TGTGCCAGTAGTCTCTCGAAGAGTGAGGCGTTCGGCTACACCTTC. It is translated as CASSLSKSEAFGYTF.